This TCR beta chain was profiled in a study of blood T cell repertoires in COVID-19. About the study: The study drew acute and convalescent COVID-19 samples from the United States, Italy and Spain. Sample material is recorded as cDNA or gDNA derived from T cells, B-cell-depleted T cells, or PBMCs.

In the original processing: Reference gene primers were amplified, and this amplification served to estimate nucleated cell counts. Assay: immunoSEQ multiplex PCR; the TCRdb copy retains only in-frame clones and omits some. V, J and clone size derive from that table, while D and trimming were established from the DNA sequence. The top ten clones hold roughly 17% of a sample with 90,000 or so clones, 87% of them seen once. The sequence was obtained from a human donor in a cohort sampled during active COVID-19. The material sequenced was peripheral blood.

The CDR3 bases are TGTGCCAGCAGTTTCGGGACTACCAATGAGCAGTTCTTC. This encodes CASSFGTTNEQFF. This chain connects TRBV27 to TRBJ2-1, with 7 bases fitting TRBD2. This CDR3 comprises 13 residues. The trim removed 3 bases at V and 6 bases at J, leaving 2 bases unmatched. Germline V gene sequence: CDR1 MNHEY, CDR2 SMNVEV (reference sequence).